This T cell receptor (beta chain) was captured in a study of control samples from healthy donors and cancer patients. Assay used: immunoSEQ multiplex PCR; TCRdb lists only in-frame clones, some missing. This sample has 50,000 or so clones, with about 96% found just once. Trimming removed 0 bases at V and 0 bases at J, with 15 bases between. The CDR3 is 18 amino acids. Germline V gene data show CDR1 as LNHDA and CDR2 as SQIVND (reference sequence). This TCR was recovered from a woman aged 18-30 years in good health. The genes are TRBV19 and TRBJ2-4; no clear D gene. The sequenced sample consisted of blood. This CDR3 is CASSIDSGGDLAKNIQYF. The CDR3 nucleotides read TGTGCCAGTAGTATAGACTCCGGCGGAGATTTAGCCAAAAACATTCAGTACTTC.